The 6 T cell receptor beta chains in this list originate from one sample, sequenced in a study of CD8 T cells in Susac syndrome (dated by TCRdb to about 2019). Library preparation employed the immunoSEQ multiplex PCR assay. RNA was extracted with the RNeasy kit and 0.5 to 1 ug was reverse transcribed using random hexamers. TCRdb's own reprocessing of the public reads used fastp at Q25 and MiXCR and kept productive beta chains. All rows with the same CDR3 protein become a single entry with the most common DNA and genes. The table for this sample lists more than 55,000 distinct CDR3 sequences; roughly 94% of them were counted only once. Around 0.25% of the sample goes to the ten largest clones. Sequencing was performed on CD8+ T cells from PBMCs. These receptors all come from a human donor in good health.

The rearrangement joins TRBV12-3 or TRBV12-4 to TRBJ2-5, with D uncertain. This CDR3 has 11 residues. V gave up 8 bases and J gave up 4 bases, with 8 bases separating them. In nucleotides, the CDR3 is TGTGCCAGCGTTTTAGGAGAGACCCAGTACTTC. Translated, it gives CASVLGETQYF.

The rearrangement uses TRBV29-1 and TRBJ2-2; D call uncertain. V lost 4 bases to trimming and J lost 2 bases, with 5 bases between them. The CDR3 contains 12 residues. The germline V gene has CDR1 SQVTM and CDR2 ANQGSEA. CDR3 protein: CSVAGNTGELFF. CDR3 nucleotides: TGCAGCGTTGCGGGCAACACCGGGGAGCTGTTTTTT.

For the CDR3, the DNA is TGCGCCAGCAGCCCTTCGGGCGGGGGGGCCGGTGAGCAGTTCTTC. Translated, it gives CASSPSGGGAGEQFF. V usage is TRBV4-3 and J usage is TRBJ2-1; 9 nucleotides align to TRBD2. CDR1 is LGHNA, CDR2 YSLEER, per germline. CDR3 size: 15 residues. V lost 4 bases, J lost 9 bases, and 10 bases stayed unmatched.

The V and J genes are TRBV2 and TRBJ2-7; 10 nucleotides agree with TRBD1. CDR3 size: 15 residues. V dropped 6 bases and J dropped 6; count of bases not matched to a gene: 11. In germline, CDR1 is SNHLY, CDR2 FYNNEI. DNA of the CDR3: TGTGCCAGCAGCCCTACCGGGACAGGGGTCGTCGAGCAGTACTTC. Translation: CASSPTGTGVVEQYF.

This clonotype was seen only once. In DNA, the CDR3 is TGTGCCAGCAGTCGCGACTGGGGGGGGGCGGACACTGAAGCTTTCTTT. Encoded protein: CASSRDWGGADTEAFF. The V call is TRBV28, the J call TRBJ1-1, with a possible D match to TRBD1 (6 bases). Germline values: CDR1 MDHEN, CDR2 SYDVKM. Trimming took 5 bases from V and 3 from J, leaving 19 bases between them. This CDR3 has 16 residues.

This chain joins TRBV29-1 and TRBJ1-1; D gene ambiguous. The CDR3 runs 15 residues. Trimming pared 0 bases from V and 8 bases from J, leaving 19 bases between. CDR1 SQVTM and CDR2 ANQGSEA come from the germline V gene. The CDR3 nucleotides are TGCAGCGTTGAAGATATTGGGTCTCGGGGTTGGGAAGCTTTCTTT. The encoded protein is CSVEDIGSRGWEAFF.